Listed below are T cell receptor beta chains from one sample, sequenced in a study of Graves' ophthalmopathy and Graves' hyperthyroidism. Via MiXCR, TCRdb re-called the multiplex PCR reads, giving one row per CDR3 protein. Of 620,000 or so distinct CDR3 sequences in the sample, 22% were seen once. Material for sequencing was peripheral blood. The receptors were sampled from a young woman with stable Graves' hyperthyroidism. Some clones in this sample may be carry-over from other donors' samples. CDR3s include the opening cysteine and the closing phenylalanine or tryptophan. The order of the fields is V gene, clone size, J gene, D gene, CDR3 DNA, CDR3 protein. D genes are given only for firm matches. Rows give clone size only sometimes, using once, few, many, or a class for an expanded clone.

>TRBV3-1|NA|TRBJ2-2|NA
TGTGCCAGCAGCCAAAGGGGCAGGGAGCTGTTTTTT
CASSQRGRELFF
>TRBV30|many|TRBJ2-5|NA
TGTGCCTGGAGCCAGGACAGCTTGCAAGAGACCCAGTACTTC
CAWSQDSLQETQYF
>TRBV20-1|NA|TRBJ2-7|NA
TGCAGTGCCCAGAGATCAGAGACCCCAACCTACGAGCAGTACTTC
CSAQRSETPTYEQYF
>TRBV20-1|many|TRBJ2-7|NA
TGCAGTGCTGCAATCAGGGGGGTGCAGTACTTC
CSAAIRGVQYF
>TRBV12-3/TRBV12-4|many|TRBJ2-4|TRBD1
TGTGCCAGCAGCCGGAATAGGGGACAGGGGGAAAACATTCAGTACTTC
CASSRNRGQGENIQYF
>TRBV18|many|TRBJ2-5|NA
TGTGCCAGCTCACCGGCGCTAGCTGAGGAGACCCAGTACTTC
CASSPALAEETQYF
>TRBV7-2|NA|TRBJ1-2|TRBD1
TGTGCCAGCAGCCCTGGACAGGGGGGTCCTGGCTACACCTTC
CASSPGQGGPGYTF
>TRBV2|NA|TRBJ1-5|NA
TGTGCCAGCAGTGAAACGCAACAACGGGGTGGGACCCAGCATTTT
CASSETQQRGGTQHF
>TRBV28|many|TRBJ1-1|TRBD1
TGTGCCAGCAGTTTATACACGATGACAGGGACAGTTATGAACACTGAAGCTTTCTTT
CASSLYTMTGTVMNTEAFF
>TRBV18|many|TRBJ2-5|NA
TGTGCCAGCTCACCACTGACAGATATACAAGAGACCCAGTACTTC
CASSPLTDIQETQYF
>TRBV7-9|NA|TRBJ2-7|NA
TGTGCCAGCAGCTTATCGACCCGAACTGACGAGCAGTACTTC
CASSLSTRTDEQYF
>TRBV6-1|NA|TRBJ1-1|NA
TGTGCCAGCAGTGTTCTGCTCATGAACACTGAAGCTTTCTTT
CASSVLLMNTEAFF